These T cell receptor beta chains were read from a single sample in a study of T cell responses to AZD1222 COVID-19 vaccine. Assay: immunoSEQ multiplex PCR; the TCRdb copy retains only in-frame clones and omits some. The profile shows almost 80,000 clones, around 90% of them singletons. The source material was peripheral blood, sampled on day 0 of AZD1222 vaccination. Receptors were obtained from an adult in good health. The CDR3 runs from the conserved cysteine through the conserved F or W. D genes are given only for firm matches. Size values are once, few and many counts, or a class for expanded clones, and some rows have none.

V	D	J	size	DNA	CDR3
TRBV5-1	-	TRBJ2-7	-	TGCGCCAGCAGACAGGGCAGAACGCCCACCTACGAGCAGTACTTC	CASRQGRTPTYEQYF
TRBV25-1	-	TRBJ1-1	-	TGTGCCAGCAGGATAACAGTGAACACTGAAGCTTTCTTT	CASRITVNTEAFF
TRBV4-1	-	TRBJ1-5	-	TGCGCCAGCAGCCGAGAGGGTTCAGGGCAGCCCCAGCATTTT	CASSREGSGQPQHF
TRBV7-9	TRBD2	TRBJ2-7	-	TGTGCCAGCAGCCCTTGGACTAGCGGGAGGAACGAGCAGTACTTC	CASSPWTSGRNEQYF
TRBV15	-	TRBJ1-1	-	TGTGCCACCAGCAGACGGGTTGGCATGGCTGGGAACACTGAAGCTTTCTTT	CATSRRVGMAGNTEAFF
TRBV28	-	TRBJ2-7	-	TGTGCCAGCCAGGAGGGGGGGCACTACGAGCAGTACTTC	CASQEGGHYEQYF
TRBV5-1	-	TRBJ1-1	many	TGCGCCAGCAGCTTGGTGGCGAACACTGAAGCTTTCTTT	CASSLVANTEAFF
TRBV11-2	-	TRBJ1-1	-	TGTGCCAGCAGCTTATCCCGGGATGGTGGGGCTTTCTTT	CASSLSRDGGAFF
TRBV7-2	TRBD1	TRBJ2-7	-	TGTGCCAGCAGCCGCACAGGGGAATCCTACGAGCAGTACTTC	CASSRTGESYEQYF
TRBV10-3	-	TRBJ2-7	-	TGTGCCATCAGTGAGTCGGAGGGTCCCTACGAGCAGTACTTC	CAISESEGPYEQYF
TRBV6-6	-	TRBJ2-3	-	TGTGCCAGCAGTTACTCGGCCACAGATACGCAGTATTTT	CASSYSATDTQYF
TRBV5-6	-	TRBJ2-6	-	TGTGCCAGCAGCTTAAGTCCCCCGGGGGCCAACGTCCTGACTTTC	CASSLSPPGANVLTF
TRBV7-9	-	TRBJ1-2	-	TGTGCCAGCAGCTTACCAGGGAACTATGGCTACACCTTC	CASSLPGNYGYTF
TRBV2	TRBD1	TRBJ1-4	-	TGTGCCACACAGGGGTCACCTAATGAAAAACTGTTTTTT	CATQGSPNEKLFF
TRBV7-3	-	TRBJ2-3	-	TGTGCCAGCAGCTTAAATGGTGCAAGATTATCAGATACGCAGTATTTT	CASSLNGARLSDTQYF
TRBV27	TRBD2	TRBJ2-1	-	TGTGCCAGCAGTTTATCGGCGGGAGAGACCTACAATGAGCAGTTCTTC	CASSLSAGETYNEQFF
TRBV5-1	-	TRBJ1-1	-	TGCGCCAGCAGCTTGGCACCTTTCGGACACCCGACTGAAGCTTTCTTT	CASSLAPFGHPTEAFF
TRBV4-1	-	TRBJ1-1	-	TGCGCCAGCAGCCAGAGGGAGGAGAACACTGAAGCTTTCTTT	CASSQREENTEAFF
TRBV27	-	TRBJ1-2	-	TGTGCCAGCAGTTTTTACAAGGGTGATGGTGGCTACACCTTC	CASSFYKGDGGYTF
TRBV28	-	TRBJ2-3	few	TGTGCCAGCAGCCCGGGCGGGTGGGAGAGGACAGATACGCAGTATTTT	CASSPGGWERTDTQYF
TRBV10-2	TRBD2	TRBJ2-1	-	TGCGCCAGCTCCTTAGCGGGAGGGAATTACAATGAGCAGTTCTTC	CASSLAGGNYNEQFF
TRBV12-5	-	TRBJ1-6	few	TGTGCTAGTGGTTTGGTACTGGGGCCCTGGGCACCCCTCCACTTT	CASGLVLGPWAPLHF
TRBV28	TRBD2	TRBJ2-5	-	TGTGCCAGCACCAACGGTGGGACTAGCGGGAGAGGGGAGACCCAGTACTTC	CASTNGGTSGRGETQYF
TRBV7-9	TRBD1	TRBJ1-2	-	TGTGCCAGCAGCCCAAGACAGGGTGCTAACTATGGCTACACCTTC	CASSPRQGANYGYTF
TRBV5-1	-	TRBJ2-1	-	TGCGCCAGCAGCTTGCGGGGCGGGCCGTACAATGAGCAGTTCTTC	CASSLRGGPYNEQFF
TRBV18	-	TRBJ2-7	-	TGTGCCAGCTCACCGACAGCTCTCTACGAGCAGTACTTC	CASSPTALYEQYF
TRBV7-2	-	TRBJ1-5	-	TGTGCCAGCAGCTTAAATTTCAGGATTCAGCCCCAGCATTTT	CASSLNFRIQPQHF
TRBV19	-	TRBJ1-5	-	TGTGCCAGTAGTATTCTTCCAGGGGATAATCAGCCCCAGCATTTT	CASSILPGDNQPQHF
TRBV6-1	TRBD2	TRBJ2-7	-	TGTGCCAGCAGTGAATACCTGTGGGGACTAGCGGCCTCCTACGAGCAGTACTTC	CASSEYLWGLAASYEQYF
TRBV13	TRBD2	TRBJ2-3	-	TGTGCCAGCAGCAGCTGGACTAGCGGCGAGATCACAGATACGCAGTATTTT	CASSSWTSGEITDTQYF
TRBV7-8	-	TRBJ1-1	-	TGTGCCAGCAGCTGGGGAATTCGGAACACTGAAGCTTTCTTT	CASSWGIRNTEAFF
TRBV6-5	TRBD1	TRBJ1-4	-	TGTGCCAGCAGTTATGACAGGGGTAATGAAAAACTGTTTTTT	CASSYDRGNEKLFF
TRBV11-2	-	TRBJ1-6	large	TGTGCCAGCAGCTTAGGGAGGTTATCTGATTCACCCCTCCACTTT	CASSLGRLSDSPLHF
TRBV10-3	TRBD1	TRBJ1-1	-	TGTGCCATCAGTGGGTCTTCAGGGGGCACTGAAGCTTTCTTT	CAISGSSGGTEAFF
TRBV7-9	TRBD2	TRBJ2-3	-	TGTGCCAGCACCACCGCTAGGCGGGAGGGTGGAGATACGCAGTATTTT	CASTTARREGGDTQYF
TRBV5-1	TRBD2	TRBJ2-2	-	TGCGCCAGCAGCCCAACTAGCGGGAAGAACACCGGGGAGCTGTTTTTT	CASSPTSGKNTGELFF
TRBV5-6	-	TRBJ2-1	-	TGTGCCAGCAGCTGGGGGACGGCTGCCTACAATGAGCAGTTCTTC	CASSWGTAAYNEQFF
TRBV5-1	TRBD2	TRBJ2-2	once	TGCGCCAGCAGCTTGGGTGCTAGCGGAAACACCGGGGAGCTGTTTTTT	CASSLGASGNTGELFF
TRBV19	TRBD2	TRBJ2-7	-	TGTGCCAGTAGTACCATAGCGGGAGGCCCCTACGAGCAGTACTTC	CASSTIAGGPYEQYF